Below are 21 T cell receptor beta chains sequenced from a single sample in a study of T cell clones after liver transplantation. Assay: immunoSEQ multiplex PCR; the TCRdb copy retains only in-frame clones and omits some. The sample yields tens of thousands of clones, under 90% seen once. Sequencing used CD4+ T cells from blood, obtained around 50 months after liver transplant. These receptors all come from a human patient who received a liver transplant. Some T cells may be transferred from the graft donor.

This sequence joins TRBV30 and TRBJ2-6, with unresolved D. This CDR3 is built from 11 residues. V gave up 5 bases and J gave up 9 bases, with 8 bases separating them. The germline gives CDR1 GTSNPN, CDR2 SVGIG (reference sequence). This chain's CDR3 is CAWGPLNVLTF. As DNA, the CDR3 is TGTGCCTGGGGACCTCTCAACGTCCTGACTTTC.

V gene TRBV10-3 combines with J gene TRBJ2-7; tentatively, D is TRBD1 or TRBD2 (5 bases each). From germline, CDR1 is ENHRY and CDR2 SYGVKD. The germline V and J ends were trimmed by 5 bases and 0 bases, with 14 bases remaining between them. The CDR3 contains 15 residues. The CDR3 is CAISRDGSSSYEQYF. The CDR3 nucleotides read TGTGCCATCAGTAGGGACGGTTCGAGCTCCTACGAGCAGTACTTC.

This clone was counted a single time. The CDR3 loop reads CASGFRGGTEAFF. The CDR3 DNA follows: TGTGCTAGTGGGTTCAGGGGGGGGACTGAAGCTTTCTTT. This chain joins TRBV12-5 and TRBJ1-1; 7 bases are a match to TRBD1. J gave up 5 bases and V 6 bases, and 6 bases lay outside the gene matches. The V gene's germline CDR1 is LGHNT and CDR2 FRNRAP. The CDR3 covers 13 residues.

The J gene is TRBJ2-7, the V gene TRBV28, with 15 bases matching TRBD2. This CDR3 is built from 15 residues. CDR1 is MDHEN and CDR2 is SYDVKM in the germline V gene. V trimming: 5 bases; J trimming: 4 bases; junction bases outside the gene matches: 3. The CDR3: CASSTGTSGRYEQYF. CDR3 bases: TGTGCCAGCAGTACCGGGACTAGCGGGAGGTACGAGCAGTACTTC.

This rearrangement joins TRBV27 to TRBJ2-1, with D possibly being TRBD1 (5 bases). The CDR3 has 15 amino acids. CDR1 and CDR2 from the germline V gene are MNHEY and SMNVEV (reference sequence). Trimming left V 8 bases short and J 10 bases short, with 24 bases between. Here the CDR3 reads CASGVKGVFGGEQFF. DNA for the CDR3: TGTGCCAGCGGAGTTAAAGGGGTTTTCGGTGGGGAGCAGTTCTTC.

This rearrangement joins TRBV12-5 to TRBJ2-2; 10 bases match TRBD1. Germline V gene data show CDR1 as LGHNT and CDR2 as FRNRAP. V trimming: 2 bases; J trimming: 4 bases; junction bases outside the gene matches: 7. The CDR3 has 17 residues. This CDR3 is CASGLRQGARPTGELFF. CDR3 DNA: TGTGCTAGTGGTTTGCGACAGGGGGCACGTCCCACCGGGGAGCTGTTTTTT.

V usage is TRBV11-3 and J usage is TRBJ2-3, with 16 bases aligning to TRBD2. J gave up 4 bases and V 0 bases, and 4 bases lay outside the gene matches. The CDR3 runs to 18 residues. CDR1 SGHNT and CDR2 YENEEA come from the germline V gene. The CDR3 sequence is CASSLEGLAGGPSDTQYF. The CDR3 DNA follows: TGTGCCAGCAGCTTAGAGGGACTAGCGGGAGGGCCGTCAGATACGCAGTATTTT.

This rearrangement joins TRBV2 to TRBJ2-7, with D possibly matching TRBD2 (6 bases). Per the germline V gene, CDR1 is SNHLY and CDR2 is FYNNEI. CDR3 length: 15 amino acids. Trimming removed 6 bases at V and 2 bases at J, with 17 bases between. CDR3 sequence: CASSPRDGGAYEQYF. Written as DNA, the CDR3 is TGTGCCAGCAGCCCCCGAGACGGGGGAGCCTACGAGCAGTACTTC.

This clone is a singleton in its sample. As DNA, the CDR3 is TGTGCCAGCAGCTTACGCCTGGGACAGGGTAGCGACACTGAAGCTTTCTTT. Translated: CASSLRLGQGSDTEAFF. V and J are TRBV11-1 and TRBJ1-1; TRBD1 agrees at 9 bases. The V gene's germline CDR1 is SGHAT and CDR2 FQDESV (reference sequence). J was trimmed by 3 bases and V by 2 bases; bases with no gene match: 10. The CDR3 is made up of 17 amino acids.

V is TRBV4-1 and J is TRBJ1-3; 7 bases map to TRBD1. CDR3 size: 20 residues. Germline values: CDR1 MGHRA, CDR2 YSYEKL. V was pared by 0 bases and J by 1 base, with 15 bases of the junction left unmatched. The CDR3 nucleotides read TGCGCCAGCAGCCAAGATCGGGACAGTTCTTCGCGAACTTCTGGAAACACCATATATTTT. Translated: CASSQDRDSSSRTSGNTIYF.

In DNA, the CDR3 is TGCGCCAGCAGCTTGTCGGGTTCGGATACAGATACGCAGTATTTT. This encodes CASSLSGSDTDTQYF. V gene TRBV5-1 combines with J gene TRBJ2-3; no clear D gene. Trimming left V 1 base short and J 3 bases short, with 12 bases between. Germline V lookup: CDR1 SGHRS, CDR2 YFSETQ. This CDR3 is built from 15 residues.

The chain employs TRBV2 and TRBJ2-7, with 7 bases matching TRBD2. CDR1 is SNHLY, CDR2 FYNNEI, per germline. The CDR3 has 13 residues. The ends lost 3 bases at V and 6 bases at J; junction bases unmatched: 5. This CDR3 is CASSEREKSEQYF. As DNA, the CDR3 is TGTGCCAGCAGTGAGCGGGAGAAGTCCGAGCAGTACTTC.

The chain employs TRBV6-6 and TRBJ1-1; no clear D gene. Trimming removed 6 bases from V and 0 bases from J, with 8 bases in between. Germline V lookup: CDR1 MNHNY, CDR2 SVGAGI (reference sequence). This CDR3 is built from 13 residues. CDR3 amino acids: CASSRELNTEAFF. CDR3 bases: TGTGCCAGCAGCCGGGAGCTGAACACTGAAGCTTTCTTT.

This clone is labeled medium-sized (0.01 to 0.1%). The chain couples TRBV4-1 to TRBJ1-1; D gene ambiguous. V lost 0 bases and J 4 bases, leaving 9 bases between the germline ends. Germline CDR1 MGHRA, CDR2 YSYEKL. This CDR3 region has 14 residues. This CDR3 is CASSQEGYSTEAFF. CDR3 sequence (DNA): TGCGCCAGCAGCCAAGAAGGCTATAGCACTGAAGCTTTCTTT.

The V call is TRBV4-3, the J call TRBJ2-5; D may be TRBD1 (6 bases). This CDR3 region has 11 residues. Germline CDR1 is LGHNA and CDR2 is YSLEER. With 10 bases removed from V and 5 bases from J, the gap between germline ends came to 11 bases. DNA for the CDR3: TGCGCCACTCGGCAGGGGGAGACCCAGTACTTC. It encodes CATRQGETQYF.

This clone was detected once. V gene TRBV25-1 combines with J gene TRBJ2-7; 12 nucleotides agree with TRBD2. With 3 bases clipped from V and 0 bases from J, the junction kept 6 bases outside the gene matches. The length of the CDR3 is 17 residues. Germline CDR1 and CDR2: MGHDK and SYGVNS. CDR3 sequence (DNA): TGTGCCAGCAGTGACCCAGGACTAGCGGGGACCTCCTACGAGCAGTACTTC. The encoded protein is CASSDPGLAGTSYEQYF.

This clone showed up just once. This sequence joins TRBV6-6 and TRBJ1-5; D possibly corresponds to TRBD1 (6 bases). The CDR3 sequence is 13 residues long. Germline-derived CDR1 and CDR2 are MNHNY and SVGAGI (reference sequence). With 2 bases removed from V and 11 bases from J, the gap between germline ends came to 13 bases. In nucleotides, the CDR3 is TGTGCCAGCAGTTACGAGGGGGAAGGGGCCCAGCATTTT. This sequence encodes CASSYEGEGAQHF.

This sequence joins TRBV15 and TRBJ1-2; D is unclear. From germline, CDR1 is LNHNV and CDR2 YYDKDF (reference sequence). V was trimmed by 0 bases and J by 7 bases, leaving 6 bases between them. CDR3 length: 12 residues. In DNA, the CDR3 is TGTGCCACCAGCAGAGATGCGAGTGGCTACACCTTC. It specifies CATSRDASGYTF.

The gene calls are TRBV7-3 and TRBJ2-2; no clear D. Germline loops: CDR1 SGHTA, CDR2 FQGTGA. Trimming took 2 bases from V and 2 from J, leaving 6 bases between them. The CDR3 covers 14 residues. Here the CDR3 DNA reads TGTGCCAGCAGCTTATTCGGAAACACCGGGGAGCTGTTTTTT. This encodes CASSLFGNTGELFF.

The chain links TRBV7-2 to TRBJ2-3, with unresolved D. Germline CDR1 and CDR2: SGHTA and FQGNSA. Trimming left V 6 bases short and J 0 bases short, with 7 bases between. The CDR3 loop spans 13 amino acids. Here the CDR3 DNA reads TGTGCCAGCAGGGTTCCTAGCACAGATACGCAGTATTTT. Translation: CASRVPSTDTQYF.

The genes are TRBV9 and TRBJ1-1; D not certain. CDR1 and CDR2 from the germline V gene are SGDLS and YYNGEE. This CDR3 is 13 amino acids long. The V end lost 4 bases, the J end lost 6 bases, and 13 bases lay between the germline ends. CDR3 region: CASSSRLQSEAFF. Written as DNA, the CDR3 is TGTGCCAGCAGCTCCCGCCTTCAGTCTGAAGCTTTCTTT.